This T cell receptor beta chain derives from a study of T cell changes during pregnancy in multiple sclerosis. The method was immunoSEQ multiplex PCR; TCRdb's version includes in-frame clones alone and lacks a portion of them. The sample comprises about 89,000 clones, around 94% of which are singletons, and roughly 1.7% rests with the top ten. Germline values: CDR1 SGHRS, CDR2 YFSETQ. This CDR3 region has 15 residues. V was pared by 4 bases and J by 2 bases, with 4 bases of the junction left unmatched. This sequence joins TRBV5-1 and TRBJ2-1, with 9 bases that match TRBD1. The origin of this receptor is a female donor in good health, enrolled as a control in a pregnancy study. The material was peripheral blood, obtained after pregnancy. DNA for the CDR3: TGCGCCAGCAGCCTGGACAGGGGAACCTACAATGAGCAGTTCTTC. It is translated as CASSLDRGTYNEQFF.